This passage covers 7 T cell receptor beta chains from one sample sequenced in a study of siplizumab effects on memory and regulatory T cells. Here immunoSEQ multiplex PCR was the method, and the copy in TCRdb shows in-frame clones only, minus some. The sample consists of over 85,000 clones, roughly 90% of them appearing once. Source material: CD4+ T cells sorted from blood. These receptors were collected from a human donor in good health.

The CDR3 DNA is TGCGCCAGCAGCGAAGCCCCATCGGGTGGAAACACCATATATTTT. Translation: CASSEAPSGGNTIYF. V and J are TRBV5-1 and TRBJ1-3; D is uncertain. V dropped 4 bases and J dropped 3 bases, with 14 bases sitting between them. Germline V lookup: CDR1 SGHRS, CDR2 YFSETQ. The CDR3 runs 15 residues.

The rearrangement links TRBV7-9 to TRBJ2-1, with 11 bases identical to TRBD2. The CDR3 is made up of 15 amino acids. Germline V gene data show CDR1 as SEHNR and CDR2 as FQNEAQ (reference sequence). The V segment lost 1 base and the J segment 4 bases; nucleotides outside the gene matches: 0. DNA for the CDR3: TGTGCCAGCAGCTTAGTAGCGGGAGGGTACAATGAGCAGTTCTTC. It yields the protein CASSLVAGGYNEQFF. Full variable domain (remainder filled in from reference TRBV7-9 and TRBJ2-1): DTGVSQNPRHKITKRGQNVTFRCDPISEHNRLYWYRQTLGQGPEFLTYFQNEAQLEKSRLLSDRFSAERPKGSFSTLEIQRTEQGDSAMYLCASSLVAGGYNEQFFGPGTRLTVL.

This clone was found a few times. The gene calls are TRBV7-8 and TRBJ1-2; no definite D call. CDR1 is SGHVS and CDR2 is FQNEAQ in the germline V gene. The CDR3 consists of 13 residues. The ends were cut back, 1 base at V and 5 bases at J, with 8 bases in the middle. The CDR3 loop reads CASSLVSEYGYTF. DNA of the CDR3: TGTGCCAGCAGCTTAGTTTCGGAATATGGCTACACCTTC.

The CDR3 reads CASSDPGQRSGELFF. CDR3 DNA: TGTGCCAGCAGTGACCCGGGACAGCGATCCGGGGAGCTGTTTTTT. This chain uses TRBV6-4 with TRBJ2-2, with 7 bases matching TRBD1. Looked up from germline, CDR1 is MRHNA and CDR2 is SNTAGT. This CDR3 has 15 residues. The V segment lost 2 bases and the J segment 6 bases; nucleotides outside the gene matches: 6.

This clone was observed a few times. This rearrangement joins TRBV11-3 to TRBJ2-3; maybe TRBD1 (6 bases). V lost 1 base and J lost 5, with 10 bases in between. In germline, CDR1 is SGHNT, CDR2 YENEEA. The length of the CDR3 is 14 residues. CDR3 sequence reads: CASSLGVRGDTQYF. CDR3 in DNA: TGTGCCAGCAGCTTAGGTGTCAGGGGAGATACGCAGTATTTT.

This clone was seen a single time. The V and J genes are TRBV7-9 and TRBJ1-1; a weak D match, TRBD1 (5 bases). The CDR3 spans 15 residues. V was trimmed by 2 bases and J by 4 bases, leaving 14 bases between them. Germline values: CDR1 SEHNR, CDR2 FQNEAQ (reference sequence). The CDR3: CASSLYRGDGTEAFF. The CDR3 region has the DNA TGTGCCAGCAGCTTATACCGGGGGGACGGCACTGAAGCTTTCTTT.

The genes are TRBV18 and TRBJ1-2; D remains unclear. Germline CDR1 KGHSH, CDR2 LQKENI. Trimming shortened V by 2 bases and J by 3 bases, and 7 bases separated the two germline ends. CDR3 length: 13 residues. The CDR3, as DNA: TGTGCCAGCTCACCAGTACAAGACTATGGCTACACCTTC. It encodes CASSPVQDYGYTF.